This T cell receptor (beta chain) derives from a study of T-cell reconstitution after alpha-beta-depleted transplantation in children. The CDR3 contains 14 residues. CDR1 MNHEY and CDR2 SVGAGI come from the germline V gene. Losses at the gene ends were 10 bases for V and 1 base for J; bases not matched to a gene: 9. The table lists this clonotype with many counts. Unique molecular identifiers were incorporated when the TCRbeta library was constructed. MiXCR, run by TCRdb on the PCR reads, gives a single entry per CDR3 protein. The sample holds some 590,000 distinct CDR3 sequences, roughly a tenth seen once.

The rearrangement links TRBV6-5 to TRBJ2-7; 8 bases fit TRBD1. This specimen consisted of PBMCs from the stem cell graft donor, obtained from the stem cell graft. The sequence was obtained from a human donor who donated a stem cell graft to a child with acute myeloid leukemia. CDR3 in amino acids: CAIFDRGRSYEQYF. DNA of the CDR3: TGTGCCATCTTCGACAGGGGCCGTTCCTACGAGCAGTACTTC.